These T cell receptor beta chains were read from a single sample in a study of cytomegalovirus exposure and HLA in healthy donors. Using immunoSEQ multiplex PCR, the repertoire was profiled, and TCRdb retains in-frame clones only, with some absent. The profile shows roughly 250,000 clones, roughly two thirds of them singletons. Sequencing was performed on PBMCs. The receptor set was obtained from a female donor in good health and CMV-seronegative. CDR3s include the opening cysteine and the closing phenylalanine or tryptophan. D genes are given only for firm matches. Only some rows state a clone size, as once, few, many or a class for expanded clones.

V	J	size	D	CDR3	DNA
TRBV7-8	TRBJ2-7	.	.	CASNGYRLSGYEQYF	TGTGCCAGCAACGGGTATAGGCTGAGCGGCTACGAGCAGTACTTC
TRBV7-9	TRBJ1-5	.	.	CASSSGLPNQPQHF	TGTGCCAGCTCATCCGGGTTACCCAATCAGCCCCAGCATTTT
TRBV5-1	TRBJ1-3	.	.	CASSLSGGDSGNTIYF	TGCGCCAGCAGCTTGAGTGGGGGCGACTCTGGAAACACCATATATTTT
TRBV7-2	TRBJ2-6	.	.	CASSLQSSGANVLTF	TGTGCCAGCAGCCTACAGAGCTCTGGGGCCAACGTCCTGACTTTC
TRBV19	TRBJ2-7	.	.	CASSIFAYSYEQYF	TGTGCCAGTAGTATATTTGCCTACTCCTACGAGCAGTACTTC
TRBV27	TRBJ2-7	.	.	CASAGSATYEQYF	TGTGCCAGCGCCGGCAGCGCCACCTACGAGCAGTACTTC
TRBV5-1	TRBJ2-2	.	TRBD2	CASSLAFGLAGGPNRELFF	TGCGCCAGCAGCTTGGCCTTCGGTCTAGCGGGAGGGCCAAATAGGGAGCTGTTTTTT
TRBV6-1	TRBJ2-3	.	.	CASSRGFLGTDTQYF	TGTGCCAGCAGTAGAGGGTTCTTGGGCACAGATACGCAGTATTTT
TRBV5-1	TRBJ1-1	.	.	CASSFTGSNTEAFF	TGCGCCAGCAGCTTTACAGGCTCGAACACTGAAGCTTTCTTT
TRBV27	TRBJ2-1	.	TRBD2	CASSLSGTSGRGSSYNEQFF	TGTGCCAGCAGTCTCTCCGGGACTAGCGGGAGGGGAAGCTCCTACAATGAGCAGTTCTTC
TRBV6-5	TRBJ2-5	once	.	CASMIASIPGKTQYF	TGTGCCAGCATGATAGCTTCTATACCGGGGAAGACCCAGTACTTC
TRBV10-3	TRBJ2-1	.	.	CAISQSTGSYNEQFF	TGTGCCATCAGTCAGTCAACGGGCTCCTACAATGAGCAGTTCTTC
TRBV5-1	TRBJ2-7	few	.	CASSLTTGGFYEQYF	TGCGCCAGCAGCTTAACGACAGGAGGATTCTACGAGCAGTACTTC
TRBV6-5	TRBJ1-1	few	TRBD1	CASIDVLNRGSEAFF	TGTGCCAGCATCGACGTATTAAACAGGGGGTCTGAAGCTTTCTTT
TRBV19	TRBJ1-4	.	TRBD1	CASSAQGMGEKLFF	TGTGCCAGTAGCGCACAGGGGATGGGTGAAAAACTGTTTTTT
TRBV6-5	TRBJ2-1	few	TRBD2	CASSTLAGRNNEQFF	TGTGCCAGCAGCACTCTAGCGGGACGGAACAATGAGCAGTTCTTC
TRBV6-1	TRBJ2-2	.	.	CASRLGQTGELFF	TGTGCCAGCAGACTCGGACAGACCGGGGAGCTGTTTTTT
TRBV27	TRBJ1-3	.	TRBD1	CHPGTGGLVSGNTIYF	TGTCACCCTGGGACAGGGGGCCTTGTGAGCGGAAACACCATATATTTT
TRBV2	TRBJ1-1	.	TRBD1	CASSLGTVEEAFF	TGTGCCAGCAGCCTCGGGACAGTGGAAGAAGCTTTCTTT
TRBV27	TRBJ1-5	.	.	CASRSVGRYNQPQHF	TGTGCCAGCAGATCCGTGGGGCGGTACAATCAGCCCCAGCATTTT
TRBV5-1	TRBJ2-5	.	TRBD2	CASKFLSAGAEETQYF	TGCGCCAGCAAATTTTTAAGCGCGGGAGCCGAAGAGACCCAGTACTTC
TRBV5-1	TRBJ2-1	.	TRBD1	CASSRDRANEQFF	TGCGCCAGCAGCAGGGACAGGGCAAATGAGCAGTTCTTC
TRBV4-2	TRBJ2-1	once	TRBD2	CASGPRASGVNEQFF	TGTGCCAGCGGGCCCCGGGCTAGCGGGGTGAATGAGCAGTTCTTC
TRBV19	TRBJ1-2	.	.	CASSWGDLGSGYTF	TGTGCCAGTAGTTGGGGGGACTTGGGGAGTGGCTACACCTTC
TRBV7-3	TRBJ2-5	.	.	CASSLSGDRLGTQYF	TGTGCCAGCAGCTTAAGTGGCGATCGGCTAGGGACCCAGTACTTC
TRBV2	TRBJ2-7	.	.	CASRDGTWPSEQYF	TGTGCCAGCAGGGACGGGACTTGGCCCTCCGAGCAGTACTTC
TRBV11-3	TRBJ2-1	.	TRBD2	CTSSLGAGEEQFF	TGTACCAGCAGCTTAGGGGCGGGAGAGGAGCAGTTCTTC
TRBV27	TRBJ2-1	.	.	CASSLGSYNEQFF	TGTGCCAGCAGTCTCGGCTCCTACAATGAGCAGTTCTTC
TRBV10-3	TRBJ1-5	.	TRBD1	CAISDGQGKGNQPQHF	TGTGCCATCAGTGATGGACAGGGAAAGGGCAATCAGCCCCAGCATTTT
TRBV4-2	TRBJ1-4	.	TRBD1	CASSQVVSTGGEKLFF	TGTGCCAGCAGCCAAGTGGTTTCCACAGGGGGTGAAAAACTGTTTTTT
TRBV11-2	TRBJ2-1	.	TRBD2	CASNLRLAGNNEQFF	TGTGCCAGCAACCTCAGACTAGCGGGAAACAATGAGCAGTTCTTC
TRBV9	TRBJ2-7	.	.	CASSVGGGTSYEQYF	TGTGCCAGCAGCGTAGGTGGCGGTACATCCTACGAGCAGTACTTC
TRBV11-2	TRBJ1-3	.	TRBD1	CASSFPFGQAKRGNTIYF	TGTGCCAGCAGCTTCCCGTTTGGACAGGCTAAGAGAGGAAACACCATATATTTT
TRBV2	TRBJ2-7	.	.	CASSPDRLDEQYF	TGTGCCAGCAGTCCCGACAGGTTGGACGAGCAGTACTTC
TRBV7-6	TRBJ2-3	.	.	CASSFLTPPTDTQYF	TGTGCCAGCAGCTTCCTAACCCCACCCACAGATACGCAGTATTTT
TRBV28	TRBJ1-1	.	.	CASYTTGLNTEAFF	TGTGCCAGCTACACTACAGGGTTGAACACTGAAGCTTTCTTT
TRBV9	TRBJ2-5	.	TRBD2	CASSAGLAGEETQYF	TGTGCCAGCAGCGCAGGACTAGCGGGAGAAGAGACCCAGTACTTC
TRBV7-9	TRBJ1-4	.	.	CASSLGGTLEKLFF	TGTGCCAGCAGCTTAGGTGGGACACTCGAAAAACTGTTTTTT
TRBV6-1	TRBJ2-2	few	.	CASSDGGVVAGELFF	TGTGCCAGCAGTGACGGGGGAGTGGTCGCCGGGGAGCTGTTTTTT
TRBV5-8	TRBJ2-5	.	.	CASSFKGVVETQYF	TGTGCCAGCAGCTTTAAGGGGGTCGTGGAGACCCAGTACTTC
TRBV30	TRBJ1-1	few	.	CAWSARGASKWTEAFF	TGTGCCTGGAGTGCACGGGGGGCTAGTAAGTGGACTGAAGCTTTCTTT
TRBV30	TRBJ1-1	.	.	CAWSPGGNTEAFF	TGTGCCTGGAGTCCCGGGGGGAACACTGAAGCTTTCTTT
TRBV25-1	TRBJ2-1	.	.	CASSRAGGNEQFF	TGTGCCAGCAGCAGGGCTGGGGGGAATGAGCAGTTCTTC
TRBV4-1	TRBJ2-2	.	TRBD1	CASSQTRTGGGELFF	TGCGCCAGCAGCCAGACCCGGACAGGCGGCGGGGAGCTGTTTTTT
TRBV15	TRBJ2-1	.	TRBD2	CATSSRAGGPYEQFF	TGTGCCACCAGCAGCCGAGCGGGAGGGCCGTATGAGCAGTTCTTC
TRBV6-5	TRBJ1-5	few	.	CASGLTGMGQPQHF	TGTGCCAGCGGACTAACAGGTATGGGTCAGCCCCAGCATTTT
TRBV5-1	TRBJ2-2	few	.	CASSLGLRTGELFF	TGCGCCAGCAGCTTGGGTCTGCGGACCGGGGAGCTGTTTTTT
TRBV11-2	TRBJ2-3	once	TRBD2	CASSSLGGGRVTDTQYF	TGTGCCAGCAGCTCCCTGGGGGGCGGGAGGGTAACAGATACGCAGTATTTT
TRBV6-1	TRBJ2-3	.	.	CASRRGTGPIDTQYF	TGTGCCAGCCGTCGGGGGACGGGACCGATAGATACGCAGTATTTT
TRBV30	TRBJ1-3	.	.	CAWSPLSGNTIYF	TGTGCCTGGAGTCCCCTCTCTGGAAACACCATATATTTT
TRBV5-1	TRBJ2-2	.	TRBD1	CASSLRQGAAGELFF	TGCGCCAGCAGCTTGAGACAGGGGGCCGCCGGGGAGCTGTTTTTT
TRBV5-1	TRBJ2-2	.	.	CASSPQGGTGELFF	TGCGCCAGCAGCCCACAGGGCGGCACCGGGGAGCTGTTTTTT
TRBV7-9	TRBJ2-7	once	TRBD2	CAIGKTGLAGTEQYF	TGTGCCATCGGGAAGACGGGACTAGCGGGAACCGAGCAGTACTTC